This TCR beta chain originates from a study of T cells in Graves' hyperthyroidism and ophthalmopathy (dated by TCRdb to between 2019 and 2020). About the study as a whole: Peripheral blood was collected at initial diagnosis, before any treatment. In six Graves' hyperthyroidism patients, the study also compared T-cell repertoires from thyroid tissue with T-cell repertoires from blood. TCR V-J signatures able to tell the groups apart were searched for in a discovery cohort of 90 to 100 patients, of whom 43 had Graves' ophthalmopathy and about 60 had stable Graves' hyperthyroidism. The roughly 94 discovery patients were randomly divided into training and test sets at a 7:3 ratio. After blood sampling, hyperthyroidism patients were treated with methimazole at a starting dose of 30 mg daily, and ophthalmopathy patients were treated with high-dose intravenous methylprednisolone. An independent validation cohort of under 20 hyperthyroidism patients and about 15 patients who later progressed to ophthalmopathy tested prospective prediction of ophthalmopathy. The paper reports TCR Vbeta CDR3 sequencing of fewer than 150 peripheral blood samples: around 41 ophthalmopathy, fewer than 85 hyperthyroidism and around 17 progressor patients. The research as a whole found: Most expanded thyroid clonotypes (frequency above 0.001) were also detected in blood, a finding suggesting that blood repertoires may reflect thyroid immune responses. In validation, the model predicted progression to ophthalmopathy with just under 71% sensitivity and approximately 78% specificity, a median of around six months before onset. Sample size was not statistically predetermined, and blinding of investigators to group allocation was not performed. A model built on a 13 V-J signature distinguished ophthalmopathy from stable hyperthyroidism, reaching around 90% sensitivity and 81.08% specificity in cross-validation and 80%/75% in testing.

This clonotype was observed a few times. Its antigen remains unidentified. No base-level quality is on record; no much larger clone is a single base apart. TCR beta CDR3 regions were amplified from RNA transcripts. A first-round RT-PCR of the TCR CDR3 used the HTBI primer set with the Qiagen OneStep RT-PCR kit. Libraries were constructed in a second round of multiplex PCR, after which size selection and purification were performed. The libraries were sequenced on an Illumina HiSeq2000 using paired-end 100 bp reads. On the authors' methods: SOAPnuke was used to process the raw data, with reads discarded if the reads contained adapters or uncalled bases, had a mean Phred below 15, or lacked an exact constant-primer or identifier match. High-quality paired reads were merged using COPE v1.2.5, and each unique nucleotide sequence was defined as a clonotype. MiTCR v1.1 was used to align clonotypes to the IMGT TRBV, TRBD and TRBJ reference segments. The analysis included only V-J combinations with a frequency above 0.0001, which together covered around 99% of the repertoires. A TCS score was defined as the ratio of F50 (clonal expansion) to E x V (chaos), with BLOSUM62-based TCRdist applied between CDR3 peptides within each V-J. Welch's t-statistics and random forest reduced roughly 530 V-J features to 10 to 15, which were used in a naive Bayes classifier (R e1071). TCRdb handled the public reads itself, with Q25 trimming in fastp and clone calling in MiXCR, and kept productive beta chains. All rows with the same CDR3 protein become a single entry with the most common DNA and genes. The V and J calls come from TCRdb's annotation, not from the publication. The sample has around 400,000 distinct CDR3 sequences on record, about 15% of them singletons. The ten largest clones represent 25% to 30% of the sample.

The hyperthyroidism patients were between 18 and 65 years old and newly diagnosed, with a disease duration of less than 2 months. The study excluded patients with uncontrolled infections, other autoimmune diseases, pregnancy or lactation. Diagnoses were based on clinical symptoms, serum thyroxine and TRAb, thyroid ultrasound and orbital computed tomography. Blood from progressor patients was collected at the time of first diagnosis with hyperthyroidism, before any ophthalmopathy symptoms had appeared. PBMCs were separated from over 9 ml of fresh peripheral blood using Ficoll-Paque density gradient centrifugation. Progressor patients were defined as those initially diagnosed with Graves' hyperthyroidism in whom ophthalmopathy developed during follow-up. Total RNA was extracted with Trizol reagent, and quality was checked on an Agilent 2100 Bioanalyzer. The CDR3 runs 14 amino acids, cysteine and phenylalanine included. Only the CDR3 region is kept as DNA, spanning 42 bases read in frame from base 1. Trimming accounts for 0 bases at V and 4 bases at J, while the number of junction bases matched to no gene is 3. Reading the germline V gene gives CDR1 SGHRS and CDR2 YFSETQ.

Sequenced input: blood. The chain is assembled from TRBV5-1 and TRBJ2-5; TRBD2 fits 7 bases in the junction. The sequence derives from a woman under 30 with Graves' hyperthyroidism that later progressed to Graves' ophthalmopathy. The CDR3 is CASSLEGLRETQYF. The sequenced DNA is TGCGCCAGCAGCTTGGAGGGACTACGAGAGACCCAGTACTTC.